The rows below give T cell receptor beta chains drawn from one sample of a study of blood T cells in healthy people across ages. TCRdb re-called the 5' RACE reads with MiXCR, one entry per CDR3 protein. The sample records about 1.6 million distinct CDR3 sequences, almost 35% being singletons. Material for sequencing was blood. These receptor sequences come from a woman aged 25 to 39 in good health. CDR3s include the opening cysteine and the closing phenylalanine or tryptophan. D genes are given only for firm matches. The size of a clone is reported for some rows only, either as once, few or many, or as a class for expanded clones.

cdr3_aa: CASSPPAAAPLHF; cdr3_nt: TGTGCCAGCAGCCCCCCAGCCGCTGCTCCCCTCCACTTT; j_call: TRBJ1-6; d_call: NA; clone_size: NA; v_call: TRBV3-1
cdr3_aa: CASSPRDREPQYF; cdr3_nt: TGTGCCAGCAGTCCCCGGGACAGGGAACCTCAGTACTTC; j_call: TRBJ2-7; d_call: TRBD1; clone_size: few; v_call: TRBV6-2/TRBV6-3
cdr3_aa: CASSLHLLAGVNTEAFF; cdr3_nt: TGTGCCAGCAGTCTACACCTCCTAGCCGGCGTGAACACTGAAGCTTTCTTT; j_call: TRBJ1-1; d_call: NA; clone_size: few; v_call: TRBV25-1
cdr3_aa: CASSLEDASYNEQFF; cdr3_nt: TGTGCCAGCAGCCTCGAGGATGCTAGCTACAATGAGCAGTTCTTC; j_call: TRBJ2-1; d_call: NA; clone_size: NA; v_call: TRBV7-2
cdr3_aa: CSAENRRGYEQFF; cdr3_nt: TGCAGCGCAGAAAACAGGAGAGGGTATGAGCAGTTCTTC; j_call: TRBJ2-1; d_call: NA; clone_size: NA; v_call: TRBV29-1
cdr3_aa: CASSKTAGTSGRVRTDTQYF; cdr3_nt: TGCGCCAGCAGCAAAACGGCCGGGACTAGCGGGAGGGTCCGCACAGATACGCAGTATTTT; j_call: TRBJ2-3; d_call: TRBD2; clone_size: NA; v_call: TRBV5-1
cdr3_aa: CSISTVSYEQYF; cdr3_nt: TGCAGTATCTCGACCGTCAGCTACGAGCAGTACTTC; j_call: TRBJ2-7; d_call: NA; clone_size: many; v_call: TRBV20-1
cdr3_aa: CASNLAGTDASYEQYF; cdr3_nt: TGTGCCAGCAACTTGGCCGGGACAGACGCATCCTACGAGCAGTACTTC; j_call: TRBJ2-7; d_call: TRBD1; clone_size: NA; v_call: TRBV5-5
cdr3_aa: CASTLGQGLYEQYF; cdr3_nt: TGTGCCAGCACACTCGGACAGGGGCTCTACGAGCAGTACTTC; j_call: TRBJ2-7; d_call: TRBD1; clone_size: few; v_call: TRBV7-9
cdr3_aa: CSTESVGETQYF; cdr3_nt: TGCAGTACAGAATCGGTAGGAGAGACCCAGTACTTC; j_call: TRBJ2-5; d_call: NA; clone_size: NA; v_call: TRBV20-1
cdr3_aa: CASSPNIGAGRKLFF; cdr3_nt: TGCGCCAGCAGCCCCAATATTGGGGCCGGACGAAAACTGTTTTTT; j_call: TRBJ1-4; d_call: NA; clone_size: NA; v_call: TRBV4-1
cdr3_aa: CASSPSPPRFSFF; cdr3_nt: TGTGCCAGCAGCCCCTCCCCGCCCCGTTTTTCGTTCTTC; j_call: TRBJ2-1; d_call: NA; clone_size: few; v_call: TRBV7-9
cdr3_aa: CVSSPGGREGEQYF; cdr3_nt: TGTGTCAGCTCACCAGGTGGCAGGGAGGGCGAGCAGTACTTC; j_call: TRBJ2-7; d_call: TRBD2; clone_size: NA; v_call: TRBV18
cdr3_aa: CATSDPGLDAYNEQFF; cdr3_nt: TGTGCCACCAGTGATCCCGGACTAGATGCCTACAATGAGCAGTTCTTC; j_call: TRBJ2-1; d_call: TRBD2; clone_size: NA; v_call: TRBV24-1
cdr3_aa: CASSPTRDSYSNQPQHF; cdr3_nt: TGTGCCAGCAGCCCCACCCGGGACAGTTATAGCAATCAGCCCCAGCATTTT; j_call: TRBJ1-5; d_call: TRBD1; clone_size: NA; v_call: TRBV12-3/TRBV12-4
cdr3_aa: CASSLGKAGGYNEQFF; cdr3_nt: TGTGCCAGCAGTTTAGGAAAGGCGGGGGGCTACAATGAGCAGTTCTTC; j_call: TRBJ2-1; d_call: TRBD2; clone_size: few; v_call: TRBV28
cdr3_aa: CASSDARGTDTQYF; cdr3_nt: TGTGCCAGCAGCGACGCTCGAGGGACAGATACGCAGTATTTT; j_call: TRBJ2-3; d_call: NA; clone_size: NA; v_call: TRBV9
cdr3_aa: CASSNRGGATNEKLFF; cdr3_nt: TGTGCCAGCAGCAACAGGGGTGGGGCAACTAATGAAAAACTGTTTTTT; j_call: TRBJ1-4; d_call: TRBD1; clone_size: NA; v_call: TRBV7-9
cdr3_aa: CASSSLDRAKTQYF; cdr3_nt: TGTGCCAGCAGCTCCCTGGACAGGGCAAAGACCCAGTACTTC; j_call: TRBJ2-5; d_call: TRBD1; clone_size: NA; v_call: TRBV27
cdr3_aa: CASPDETGGSYERYF; cdr3_nt: TGCGCCAGCCCCGATGAGACAGGGGGCTCCTACGAGCGGTACTTC; j_call: TRBJ2-7; d_call: TRBD1; clone_size: NA; v_call: TRBV5-1
cdr3_aa: CASSFVRSYTGELFF; cdr3_nt: TGTGCCAGCAGCTTCGTCCGTAGTTACACCGGGGAGCTGTTTTTT; j_call: TRBJ2-2; d_call: NA; clone_size: NA; v_call: TRBV7-8
cdr3_aa: CASSLMGPGANYGYTF; cdr3_nt: TGCGCCAGCAGCTTAATGGGTCCGGGGGCGAACTATGGCTACACCTTC; j_call: TRBJ1-2; d_call: NA; clone_size: few; v_call: TRBV5-1
cdr3_aa: CASSLAAGLNTEAFF; cdr3_nt: TGTGCCAGCAGCTTAGCGGCAGGTTTGAACACTGAAGCTTTCTTT; j_call: TRBJ1-1; d_call: NA; clone_size: NA; v_call: TRBV11-2
cdr3_aa: CASSLGILRPEAFF; cdr3_nt: TGTGCCAGCAGCTTAGGTATCCTCAGACCTGAAGCTTTCTTT; j_call: TRBJ1-1; d_call: NA; clone_size: NA; v_call: TRBV11-1
cdr3_aa: CASSPRKDLKNTGERFF; cdr3_nt: TGTGCCAGCAGCCCGCGCAAGGACCTCAAGAACACCGGGGAGCGGTTTTTT; j_call: TRBJ2-2; d_call: NA; clone_size: NA; v_call: TRBV3-1
cdr3_aa: CASSLAQGSYQPQHF; cdr3_nt: TGTGCCAGCAGCTTGGCCCAAGGGTCATATCAGCCCCAGCATTTT; j_call: TRBJ1-5; d_call: NA; clone_size: NA; v_call: TRBV5-8